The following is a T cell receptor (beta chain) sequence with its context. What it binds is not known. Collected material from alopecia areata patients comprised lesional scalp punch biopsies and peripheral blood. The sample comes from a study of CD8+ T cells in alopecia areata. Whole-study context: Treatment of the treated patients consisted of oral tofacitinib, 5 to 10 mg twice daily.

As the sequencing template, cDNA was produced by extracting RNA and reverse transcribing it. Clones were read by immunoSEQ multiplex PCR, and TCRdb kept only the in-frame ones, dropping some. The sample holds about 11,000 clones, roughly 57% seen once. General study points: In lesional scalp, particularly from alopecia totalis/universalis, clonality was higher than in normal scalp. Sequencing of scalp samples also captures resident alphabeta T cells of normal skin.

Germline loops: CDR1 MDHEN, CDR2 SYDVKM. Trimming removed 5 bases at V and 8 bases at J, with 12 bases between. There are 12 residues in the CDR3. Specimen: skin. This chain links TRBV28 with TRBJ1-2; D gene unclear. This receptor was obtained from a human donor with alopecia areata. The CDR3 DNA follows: TGTGCCAGCAGTCGGGGAGCGGGCGGCTACACCTTC. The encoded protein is CASSRGAGGYTF.